Listed here is a single TCR beta chain. The antigen remains unidentified. The data were produced by immunoSEQ multiplex PCR, yet TCRdb's version contains in-frame clones alone and is incomplete. The sample yields fewer than 110,000 clones, roughly 90% seen once. The data stem from a study of graft-versus-host responses after intestinal transplantation. Germline CDR1 and CDR2: SGHTA and FQGTGA. The CDR3 is made up of 15 amino acids. The V end lost 5 bases, the J end lost 0 bases, and 12 bases lay between the germline ends. This chain connects TRBV7-3 to TRBJ2-3; D gene unclear. The source of this sequence is a human donor who was the organ donor for an intestinal transplant. Sequenced here: unstimulated CD4+ T cells sorted from spleen or lymph node cells, sampled before transplant. The DNA for the CDR3 is TGTGCCAGCAGCCCTTCTAGGGATAGCACAGATACGCAGTATTTT. Protein sequence: CASSPSRDSTDTQYF. Based on the CDR3 plus reference TRBV7-3 and TRBJ2-3, the full variable domain is GAGVSQTPSNKVTEKGKYVELRCDPISGHTALYWYRQSLGQGPEFLIYFQGTGAADDSGLPNDRFFAVRPEGSVSTLKIQRTERGDSAVYLCASSPSRDSTDTQYFGPGTRLTVL.